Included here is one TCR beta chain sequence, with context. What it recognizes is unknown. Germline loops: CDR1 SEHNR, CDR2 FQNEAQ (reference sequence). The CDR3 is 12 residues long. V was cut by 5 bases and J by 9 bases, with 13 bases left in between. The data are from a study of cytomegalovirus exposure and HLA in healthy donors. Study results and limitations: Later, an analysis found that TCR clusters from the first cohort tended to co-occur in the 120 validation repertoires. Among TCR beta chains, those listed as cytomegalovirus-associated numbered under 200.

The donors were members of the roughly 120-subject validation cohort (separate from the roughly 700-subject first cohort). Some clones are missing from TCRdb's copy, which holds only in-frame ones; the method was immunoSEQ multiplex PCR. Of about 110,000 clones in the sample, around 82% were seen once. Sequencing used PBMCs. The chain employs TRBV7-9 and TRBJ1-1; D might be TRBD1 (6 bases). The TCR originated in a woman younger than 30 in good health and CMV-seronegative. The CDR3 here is CASSTDRAKAFF. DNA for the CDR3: TGTGCCAGCAGCACGGACAGAGCCAAAGCTTTCTTT.